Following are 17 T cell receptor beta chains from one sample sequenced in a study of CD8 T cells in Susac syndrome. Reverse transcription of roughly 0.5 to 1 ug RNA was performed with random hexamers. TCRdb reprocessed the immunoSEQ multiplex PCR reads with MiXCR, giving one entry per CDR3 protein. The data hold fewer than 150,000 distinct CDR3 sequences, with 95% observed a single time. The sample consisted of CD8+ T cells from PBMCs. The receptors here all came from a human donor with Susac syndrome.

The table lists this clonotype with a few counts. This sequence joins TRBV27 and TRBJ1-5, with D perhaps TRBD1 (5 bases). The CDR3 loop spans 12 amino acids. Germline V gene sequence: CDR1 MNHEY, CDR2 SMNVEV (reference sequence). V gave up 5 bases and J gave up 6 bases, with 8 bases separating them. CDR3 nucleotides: TGTGCCAGCAGTGATGGGGGTCAGCCCCAGCATTTT. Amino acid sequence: CASSDGGQPQHF.

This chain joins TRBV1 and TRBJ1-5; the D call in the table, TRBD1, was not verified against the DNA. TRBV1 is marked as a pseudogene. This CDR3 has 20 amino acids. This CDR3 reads CTSSQDQQDRGNFADQPQHF. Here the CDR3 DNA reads TGCACCAGCAGCCAAGATCAGCAGGACAGGGGGAATTTCGCAGATCAGCCCCAGCATTTT.

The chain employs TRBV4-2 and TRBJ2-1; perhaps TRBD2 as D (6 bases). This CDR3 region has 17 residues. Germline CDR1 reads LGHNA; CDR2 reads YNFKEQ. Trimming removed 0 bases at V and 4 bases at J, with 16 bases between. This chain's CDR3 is CASSQDFGVADYNEQFF. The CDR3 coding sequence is TGTGCCAGCAGCCAAGATTTCGGGGTAGCGGATTACAATGAGCAGTTCTTC.

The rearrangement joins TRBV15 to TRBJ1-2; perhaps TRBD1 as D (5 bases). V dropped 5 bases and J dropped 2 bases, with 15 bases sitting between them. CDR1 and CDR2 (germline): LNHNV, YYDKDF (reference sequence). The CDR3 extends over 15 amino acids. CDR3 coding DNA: TGTGCCACCAGCCCCTTCGGGGCGCCGAACTATGGCTACACCTTC. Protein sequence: CATSPFGAPNYGYTF.

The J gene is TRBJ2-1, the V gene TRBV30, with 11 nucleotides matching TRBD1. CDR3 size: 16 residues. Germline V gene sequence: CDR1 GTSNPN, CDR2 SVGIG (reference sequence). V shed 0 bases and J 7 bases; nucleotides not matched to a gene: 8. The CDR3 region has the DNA TGTGCCTGGAGTGTACTGGGGACAGGGGGTGAGAATGAGCAGTTCTTC. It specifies CAWSVLGTGGENEQFF.

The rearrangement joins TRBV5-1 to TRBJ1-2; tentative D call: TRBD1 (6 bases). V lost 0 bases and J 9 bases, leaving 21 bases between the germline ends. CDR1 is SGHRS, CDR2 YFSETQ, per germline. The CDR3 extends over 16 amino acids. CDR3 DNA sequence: TGCGCCAGCAGCTTGGGGACAGAATATCTCAAGGGAAGCTACACCTTC. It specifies CASSLGTEYLKGSYTF.

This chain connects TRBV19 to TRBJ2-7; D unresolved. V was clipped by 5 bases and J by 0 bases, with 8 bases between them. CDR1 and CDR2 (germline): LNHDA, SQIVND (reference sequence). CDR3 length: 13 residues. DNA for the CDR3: TGTGCCAGTAGTGGACCGAACTCCTACGAGCAGTACTTC. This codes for CASSGPNSYEQYF.

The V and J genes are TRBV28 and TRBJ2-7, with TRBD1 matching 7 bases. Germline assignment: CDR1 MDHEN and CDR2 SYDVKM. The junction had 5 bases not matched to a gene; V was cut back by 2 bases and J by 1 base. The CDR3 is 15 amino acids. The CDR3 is CASSLLMGQSYEQYF. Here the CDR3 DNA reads TGTGCCAGCAGTTTACTGATGGGACAGTCCTACGAGCAGTACTTC.

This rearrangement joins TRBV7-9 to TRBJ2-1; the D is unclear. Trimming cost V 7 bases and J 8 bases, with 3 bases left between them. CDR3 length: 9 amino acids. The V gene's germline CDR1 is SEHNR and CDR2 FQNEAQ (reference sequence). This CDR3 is CASIYEQFF. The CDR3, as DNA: TGTGCCAGCATCTATGAGCAGTTCTTC.

CDR3 DNA sequence: TGTGCCAGTAGTTTTACCCCCACCGAGGGGGAGACCCAGTACTTC. Its protein product is CASSFTPTEGETQYF. This rearrangement joins TRBV19 to TRBJ2-5; D possibly matches TRBD1 or TRBD2 (5 bases each). Between the trimmed V and J ends, which lost 5 bases and 5 bases, there was a span of 18 bases. Per germline, CDR1 LNHDA and CDR2 SQIVND (reference sequence). The CDR3 consists of 15 residues.

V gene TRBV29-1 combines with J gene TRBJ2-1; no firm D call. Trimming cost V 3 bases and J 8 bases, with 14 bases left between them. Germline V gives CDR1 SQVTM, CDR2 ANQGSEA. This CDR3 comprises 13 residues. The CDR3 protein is CSVEGDGGDEQFF. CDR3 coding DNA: TGCAGCGTTGAGGGTGACGGCGGCGATGAGCAGTTCTTC.

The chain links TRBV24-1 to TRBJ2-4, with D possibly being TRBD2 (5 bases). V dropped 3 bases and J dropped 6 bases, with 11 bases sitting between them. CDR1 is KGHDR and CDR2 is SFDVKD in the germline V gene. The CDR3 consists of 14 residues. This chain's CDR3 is CATSDQERPNIQYF. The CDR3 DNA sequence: TGTGCCACCAGTGATCAGGAGCGGCCAAACATTCAGTACTTC.

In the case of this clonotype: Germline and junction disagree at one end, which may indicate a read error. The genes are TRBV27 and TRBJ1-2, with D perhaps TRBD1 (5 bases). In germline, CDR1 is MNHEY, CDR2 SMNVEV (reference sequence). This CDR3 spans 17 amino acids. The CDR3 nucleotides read TGTGCCAGCAGTGGCGACGGCGGGGCAGGGACTAAGTATGGCTACACCTTC. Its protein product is CASSGDGGAGTKYGYTF.

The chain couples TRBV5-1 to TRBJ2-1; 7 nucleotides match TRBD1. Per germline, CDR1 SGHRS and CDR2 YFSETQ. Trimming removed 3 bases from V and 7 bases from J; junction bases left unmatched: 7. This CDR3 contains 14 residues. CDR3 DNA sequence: TGCGCCAGCAGCTCGTCAACAGGGGAGAATGAGCAGTTCTTC. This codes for CASSSSTGENEQFF.

The CDR3 sequence: CASSYSLILYNEQFF. For the CDR3, the DNA is TGTGCCAGCAGTTACTCCCTGATCTTATACAATGAGCAGTTCTTC. The chain uses TRBV6-5 and TRBJ2-1; D remains ambiguous. Germline values: CDR1 MNHEY, CDR2 SVGAGI. Trimming pared 0 bases from V and 4 bases from J, leaving 10 bases between. This CDR3 is 15 amino acids long.

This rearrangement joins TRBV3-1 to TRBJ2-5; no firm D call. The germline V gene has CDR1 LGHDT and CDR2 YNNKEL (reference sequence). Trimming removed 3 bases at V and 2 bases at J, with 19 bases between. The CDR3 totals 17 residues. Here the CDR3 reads CASSQTPRVDQQETQYF. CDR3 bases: TGTGCCAGCAGCCAGACTCCCCGGGTGGATCAACAAGAGACCCAGTACTTC.

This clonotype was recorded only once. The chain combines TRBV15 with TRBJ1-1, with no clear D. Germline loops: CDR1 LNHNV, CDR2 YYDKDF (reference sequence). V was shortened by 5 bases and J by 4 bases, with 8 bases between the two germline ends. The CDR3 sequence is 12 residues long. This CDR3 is CATSPWGTEAFF. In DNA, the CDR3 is TGTGCCACCAGCCCCTGGGGCACTGAAGCTTTCTTT.